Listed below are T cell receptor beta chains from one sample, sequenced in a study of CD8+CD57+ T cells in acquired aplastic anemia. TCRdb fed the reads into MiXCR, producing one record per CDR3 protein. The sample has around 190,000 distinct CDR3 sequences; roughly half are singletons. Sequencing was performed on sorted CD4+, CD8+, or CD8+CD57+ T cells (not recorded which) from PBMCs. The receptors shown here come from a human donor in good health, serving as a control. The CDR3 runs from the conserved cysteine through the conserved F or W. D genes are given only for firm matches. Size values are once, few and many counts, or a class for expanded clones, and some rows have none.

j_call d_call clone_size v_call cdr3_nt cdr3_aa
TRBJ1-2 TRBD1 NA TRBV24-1 TGTGCCACCAGTCGGACAGGGGTTAGCTATGGCTACACCTTC CATSRTGVSYGYTF
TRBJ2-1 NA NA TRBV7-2 TGTGCCAGCAGCTTGACAGGACCGACGGGTGAGCAGTTCTTC CASSLTGPTGEQFF
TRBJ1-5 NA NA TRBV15 TGTGCCACCAGCAGAGGACAGGATCAGCCCCAGCATTTT CATSRGQDQPQHF
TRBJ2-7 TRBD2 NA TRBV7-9 TGTGCCAGCAGCGGAGCGGGGGAGCAGTACTTC CASSGAGEQYF
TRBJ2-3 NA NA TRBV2 TGTGCCAGCAGTCCTAGGGGCGGACACAATGAGCAGTATTTT CASSPRGGHNEQYF
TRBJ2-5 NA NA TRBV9 TGTGCCAGCAGTTATATGGAGACCCAGTACTTC CASSYMETQYF
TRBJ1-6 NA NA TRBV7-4 TGTGCCAGCAGCTCGACGAGACACACCGCCTATAATTCACCCCTCCACTTT CASSSTRHTAYNSPLHF
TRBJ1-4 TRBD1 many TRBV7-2 TGTGCCAGCAGCTCCGGGACAGGGGCCGAAAAACTGTTTTTT CASSSGTGAEKLFF
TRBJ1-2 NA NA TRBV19 TGTGCCAGTAGTATAGTGGAGGGGAGCTATGGCTACACCTTC CASSIVEGSYGYTF
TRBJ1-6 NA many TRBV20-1 TGCAGTGCTAGAGATCGTAGGGTAGGAACTAATTCACCCCTCCACTTT CSARDRRVGTNSPLHF
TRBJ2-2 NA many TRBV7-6 TGTGCCAGCAGCTTAGCAGCCCCCCAATTCCTCGGGGAGCTGTTTTTT CASSLAAPQFLGELFF
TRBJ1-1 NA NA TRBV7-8 TGTGCCAGCAGCTTAACAGTGAACACTGAAGCTTTCTTT CASSLTVNTEAFF
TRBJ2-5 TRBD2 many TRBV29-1 TGCAGCGTTCAAAGCCGGGGGGGAGAGACCCAGTACTTC CSVQSRGGETQYF
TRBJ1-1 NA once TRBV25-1 TGTGCCAGCAGTGTCGGACATTTGAACACTGAAGCTTTCTTT CASSVGHLNTEAFF
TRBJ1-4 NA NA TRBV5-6 TGTGCCAGCAGCTTGAAGGTTACTAATGAAAAACTGTTTTTT CASSLKVTNEKLFF
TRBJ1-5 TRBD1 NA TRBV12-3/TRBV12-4 TGTGCCAGCAGGGGACAGGGGGGGGAGCCCCAGCATTTT CASRGQGGEPQHF
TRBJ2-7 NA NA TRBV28 TGTGCCGGCAGTTTGTCAGGCCGCTCCTACGTGCAGTACTTC CAGSLSGRSYVQYF
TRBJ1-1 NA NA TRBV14 TGTGCCAGCAGCCAGCGCTGGGAGGGAGCTTTCTTT CASSQRWEGAFF
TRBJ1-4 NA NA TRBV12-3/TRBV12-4 TGTGCCAGCAGTGAAGGGAGGGGGACGGCTAATGAAAAACTGTTTTTT CASSEGRGTANEKLFF
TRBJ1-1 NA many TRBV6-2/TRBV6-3 TGTGCCAGCACCTCACACGAGGGACGGATTAACACTGAAGCTTTCTTT CASTSHEGRINTEAFF
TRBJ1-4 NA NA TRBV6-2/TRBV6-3 TGTGCCAGCAGGGGGACAACTAATGAAAAACTGTTTTTT CASRGTTNEKLFF
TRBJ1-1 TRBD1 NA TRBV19 TGTGCCAGTAGTACCCGCGGGACAGGGAGGGCTGAAGCTTTCTTT CASSTRGTGRAEAFF
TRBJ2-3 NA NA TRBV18 TGTGCCAGCTCACCACTCACTGGTGTTGAAGCAGATACGCAGTATTTT CASSPLTGVEADTQYF